This T cell receptor (beta chain) was captured by sequencing in a study of CD8+ T cells in alopecia areata. Study-level findings and limits: Because one nonresponder was included, the link of baseline CD8+ expansion to response is considered uncertain. Scalp repertoires also include resident alphabeta T cells from normal skin. In scalp, tofacitinib significantly decreased clonality and expanded CD8+ clones among the top 100.

Sequencing used cDNA as its template, made by extracting RNA and reverse transcribing it. Using immunoSEQ multiplex PCR, the repertoire was profiled, and TCRdb retains in-frame clones only, with some absent. The repertoire consists of approximately 210,000 clones, with approximately 67% occurring once and the leading ten covering 1% to 1.5%. Germline V lookup: CDR1 LNHDA, CDR2 SQIVND (reference sequence). This CDR3 has 14 amino acids. V dropped 6 bases and J dropped 2 bases, with 13 bases sitting between them. Comment on this clone: Its target is unknown.

As for treatment: oral pan-JAK inhibitor, 5-10 mg twice daily. The material was CD4+ T cells sorted from blood, obtained between weeks 43 and 45, from a patient treated with tofacitinib. The receptor's source is a human donor with alopecia areata. This sequence joins TRBV19 and TRBJ1-1, with D tentatively TRBD1 (5 bases). The CDR3 DNA reads as TGTGCCAGTAGGGACGGACAATTAAACACTGAAGCTTTCTTT. This translates into CASRDGQLNTEAFF.